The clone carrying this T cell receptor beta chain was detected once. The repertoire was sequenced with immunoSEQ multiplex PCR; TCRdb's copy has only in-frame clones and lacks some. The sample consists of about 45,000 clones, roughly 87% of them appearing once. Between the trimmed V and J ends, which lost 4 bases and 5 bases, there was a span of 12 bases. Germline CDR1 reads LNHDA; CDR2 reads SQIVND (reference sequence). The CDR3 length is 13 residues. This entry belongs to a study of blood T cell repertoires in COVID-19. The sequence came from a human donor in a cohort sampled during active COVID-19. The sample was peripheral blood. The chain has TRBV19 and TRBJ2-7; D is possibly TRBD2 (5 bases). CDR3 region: CASSKRDSNEQYF. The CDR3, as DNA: TGTGCCAGTAGTAAACGGGATAGCAACGAGCAGTACTTC.